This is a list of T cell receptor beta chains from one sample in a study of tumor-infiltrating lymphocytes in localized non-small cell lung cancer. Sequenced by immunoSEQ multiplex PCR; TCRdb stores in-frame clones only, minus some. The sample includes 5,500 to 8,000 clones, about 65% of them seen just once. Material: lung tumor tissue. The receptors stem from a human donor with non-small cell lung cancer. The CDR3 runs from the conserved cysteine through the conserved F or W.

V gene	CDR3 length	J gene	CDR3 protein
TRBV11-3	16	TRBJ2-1	CASSFASGGAGNEQFF
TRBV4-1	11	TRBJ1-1	CASIGGTEAFF
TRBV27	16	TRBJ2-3	CASSPRGGGLTDTQYF
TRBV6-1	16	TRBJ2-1	CASSENSSGRLTEQFF
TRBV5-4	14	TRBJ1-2	CASSLDQDSYGYTF
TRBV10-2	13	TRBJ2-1	CASRSGNYNEQFF
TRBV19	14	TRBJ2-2	CASSIKQGVGELFF
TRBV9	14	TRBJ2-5	CASSPVQAEETQYF
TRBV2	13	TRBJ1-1	CASKGSWGTEAFF
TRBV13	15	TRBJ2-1	CASSSAGVPHNEQFF
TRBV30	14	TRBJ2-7	CAWSGGGRFYEQYF
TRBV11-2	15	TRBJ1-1	CASSLALGEHTEAFF
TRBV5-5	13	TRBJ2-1	CASSLEDYNEQFF
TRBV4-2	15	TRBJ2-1	CASTSLAGGYNEQFF
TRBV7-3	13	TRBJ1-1	CASSLTRGIEAFF
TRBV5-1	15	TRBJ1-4	CASSLGLGSPEKLFF
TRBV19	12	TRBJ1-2	CASSMTERGYTF
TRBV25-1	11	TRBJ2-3	CASSGGRKQYF
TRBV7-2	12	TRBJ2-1	CASSLGHNEQFF
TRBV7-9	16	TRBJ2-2	CASTPSGTGRTGELFF
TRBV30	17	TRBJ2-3	CAWSAGLAGGPGDTQYF
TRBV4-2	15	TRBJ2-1	CASSPQTGGGNEQFF
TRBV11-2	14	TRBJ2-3	CASSLTLTSHTQYF
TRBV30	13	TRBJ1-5	CAYNSDPNQPQHF
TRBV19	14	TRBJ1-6	CASSMTGDNSPLHF
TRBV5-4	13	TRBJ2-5	CASSHDPQGTQYF
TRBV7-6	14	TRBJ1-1	CASSLGSGPTEAFF
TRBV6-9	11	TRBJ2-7	CASKDLYEQYF
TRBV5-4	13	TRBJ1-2	CASSFPGGYGYTF
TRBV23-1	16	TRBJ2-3	CASKTILAGGTDTQYF
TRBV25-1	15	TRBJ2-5	CASSESTGGRETQYF
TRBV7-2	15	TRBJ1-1	CASSLDSGLNTEAFF
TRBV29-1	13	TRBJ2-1	CSVPGTGRNEQFF
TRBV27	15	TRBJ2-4	CASSPRGGEKNIQYF
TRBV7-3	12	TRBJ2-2	CASRPNTGELFF
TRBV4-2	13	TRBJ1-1	CASSQDGDLEAFF
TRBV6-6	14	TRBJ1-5	CASSPSDLAQPQHF
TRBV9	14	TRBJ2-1	CASSPRTGRNEQFF
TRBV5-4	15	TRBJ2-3	CASSLGQQSTDTQYF
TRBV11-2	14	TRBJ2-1	CASSLAVTTIGQFF